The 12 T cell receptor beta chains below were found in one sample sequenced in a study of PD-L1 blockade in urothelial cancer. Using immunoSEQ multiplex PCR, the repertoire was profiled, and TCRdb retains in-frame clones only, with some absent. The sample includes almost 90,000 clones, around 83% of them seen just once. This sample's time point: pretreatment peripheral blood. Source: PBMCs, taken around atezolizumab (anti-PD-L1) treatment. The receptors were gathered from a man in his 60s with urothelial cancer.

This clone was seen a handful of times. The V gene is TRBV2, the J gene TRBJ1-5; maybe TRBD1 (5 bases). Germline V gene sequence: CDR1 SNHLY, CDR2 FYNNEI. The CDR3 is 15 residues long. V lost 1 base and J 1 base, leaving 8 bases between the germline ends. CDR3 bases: TGTGCCAGCAGTGAAGAGACAGCGAGCAATCAGCCCCAGCATTTT. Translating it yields CASSEETASNQPQHF.

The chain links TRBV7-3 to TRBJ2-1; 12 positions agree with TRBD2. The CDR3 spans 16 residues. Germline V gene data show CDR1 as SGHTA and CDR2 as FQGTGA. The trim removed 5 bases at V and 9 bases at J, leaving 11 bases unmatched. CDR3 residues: CASSLKLAGGKGEQFF. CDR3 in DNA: TGTGCCAGCAGCCTGAAACTAGCGGGGGGAAAGGGTGAGCAGTTCTTC.

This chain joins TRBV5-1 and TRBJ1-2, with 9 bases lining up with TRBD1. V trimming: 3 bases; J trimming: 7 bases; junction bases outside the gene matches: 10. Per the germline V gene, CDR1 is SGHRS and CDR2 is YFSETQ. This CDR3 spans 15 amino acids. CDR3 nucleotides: TGCGCCAGCAGCTCCCTCCCGGACAGGGGCGGTGGCTACACCTTC. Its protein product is CASSSLPDRGGGYTF.

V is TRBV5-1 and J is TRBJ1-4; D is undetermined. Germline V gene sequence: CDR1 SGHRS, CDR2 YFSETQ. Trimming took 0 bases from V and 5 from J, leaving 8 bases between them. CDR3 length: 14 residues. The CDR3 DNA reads TGCGCCAGCAGCTTGGGGACTGAAAATGAAAAACTGTTTTTT. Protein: CASSLGTENEKLFF.

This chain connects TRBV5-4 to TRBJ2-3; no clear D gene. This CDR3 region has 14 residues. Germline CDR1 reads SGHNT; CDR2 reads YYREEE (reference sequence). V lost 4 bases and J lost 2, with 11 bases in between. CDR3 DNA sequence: TGTGCCAGCAGCGGCGACATTTACACAGATACGCAGTATTTT. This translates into CASSGDIYTDTQYF.

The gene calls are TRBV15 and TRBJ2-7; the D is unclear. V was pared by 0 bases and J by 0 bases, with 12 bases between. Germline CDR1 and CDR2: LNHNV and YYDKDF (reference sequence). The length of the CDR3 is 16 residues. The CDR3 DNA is TGTGCCACCAGCAGAGATGGCGGAACCCTCTCCTACGAGCAGTACTTC. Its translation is CATSRDGGTLSYEQYF.

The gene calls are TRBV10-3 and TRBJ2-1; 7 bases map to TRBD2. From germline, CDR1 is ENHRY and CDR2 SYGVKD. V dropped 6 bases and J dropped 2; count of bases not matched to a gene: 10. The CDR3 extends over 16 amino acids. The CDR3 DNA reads TGTGCCATCAGGACCGGGACTAAAGGCCCCTACAATGAGCAGTTCTTC. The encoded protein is CAIRTGTKGPYNEQFF.

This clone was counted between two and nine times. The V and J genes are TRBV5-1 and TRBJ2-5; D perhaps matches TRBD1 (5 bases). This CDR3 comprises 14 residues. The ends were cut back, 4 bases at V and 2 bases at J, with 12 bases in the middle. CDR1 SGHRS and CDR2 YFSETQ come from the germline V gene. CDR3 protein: CASSTGRRQETQYF. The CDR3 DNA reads TGCGCCAGCAGCACAGGACGGCGGCAAGAGACCCAGTACTTC.

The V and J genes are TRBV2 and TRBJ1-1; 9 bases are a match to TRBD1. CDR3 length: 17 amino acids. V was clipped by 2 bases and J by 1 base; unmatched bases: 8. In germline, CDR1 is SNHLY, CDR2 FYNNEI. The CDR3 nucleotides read TGTGCCAGCAGTGAACTCCCTGGGACAGGGAAGAACACTGAAGCTTTCTTT. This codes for CASSELPGTGKNTEAFF.

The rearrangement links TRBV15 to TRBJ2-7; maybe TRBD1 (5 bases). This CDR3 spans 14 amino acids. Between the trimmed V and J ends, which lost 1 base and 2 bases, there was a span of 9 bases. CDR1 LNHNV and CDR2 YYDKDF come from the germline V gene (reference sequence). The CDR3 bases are TGTGCCACCAGCAGAGTAGGGGTCCCCTACGAGCAGTACTTC. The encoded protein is CATSRVGVPYEQYF.

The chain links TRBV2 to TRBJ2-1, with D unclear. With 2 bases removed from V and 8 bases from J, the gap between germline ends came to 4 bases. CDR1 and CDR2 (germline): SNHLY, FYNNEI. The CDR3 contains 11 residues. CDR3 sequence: CASSEFDEQFF. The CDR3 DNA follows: TGTGCCAGCAGTGAATTCGATGAGCAGTTCTTC.

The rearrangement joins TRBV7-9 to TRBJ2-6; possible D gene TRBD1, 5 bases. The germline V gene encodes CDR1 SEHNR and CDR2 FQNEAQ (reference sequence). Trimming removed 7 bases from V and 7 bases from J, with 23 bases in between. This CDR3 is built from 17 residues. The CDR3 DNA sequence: TGTGCCAGCATCAACGGTCAGGGCCAACCGTTTGCCAACGTCCTGACTTTC. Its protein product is CASINGQGQPFANVLTF. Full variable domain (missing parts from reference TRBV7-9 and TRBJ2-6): DTGVSQNPRHKITKRGQNVTFRCDPISEHNRLYWYRQTLGQGPEFLTYFQNEAQLEKSRLLSDRFSAERPKGSFSTLEIQRTEQGDSAMYLCASINGQGQPFANVLTFGAGSRLTVL.